This TCR beta chain was sequenced for a study of blood T cell repertoires in COVID-19 (dated by TCRdb to the early 2020s). In the study overall: Collaborator samples came from the United States, Italy and Spain and covered acute and convalescent phases of COVID-19. The repertoires were released in a freely available public database intended as a resource for research on the immune response to SARS-CoV-2. Deeply sampled blood TCRbeta repertoires from subjects exposed to, actively infected with, or recovered from COVID-19 were included in the dataset. Where available, HLA class I and class II types were obtained from metadata supplied by the sample provider rather than from assay-based typing. The material from the prospective study consisted of cDNA or gDNA derived from T cells, B-cell-depleted T cells, or PBMCs. Sample metadata almost always included a de-identified subject ID, COVID-19 status, age in years and sex. Samples came from the ongoing ImmuneRACE study (first 160 participants) plus 1,254 subjects from 6 global collaborators.

Via the germline V gene (reference sequence), CDR1 is LNHDA and CDR2 SQIVND. V has 8 bases trimmed and J has 7 bases trimmed; junction bases matching no gene number 9. The CDR3 spans 14 residues, from the cysteine through the phenylalanine. CDR3 DNA only is kept here, 42 bases in frame from base 1. Enrolling through a virtual design, the prospective study's participants ranged in age from roughly 18 to 89 years and lived across 24 United States geographic areas. To assign participants to cohorts, the prospective study relied on clinical history that participants themselves reported in a screening survey and a study questionnaire. Exposed participants had been in contact, within 2 weeks of entering the study, with a person who had a PCR-confirmed or clinician-diagnosed case of COVID-19. Mobile phlebotomists in the prospective study collected whole blood, serum and a nasopharyngeal or oropharyngeal swab from every participant. Prospective study participants could optionally give additional blood draws and questionnaires over a roughly 2-month period. Blood samples from the prospective study were shipped frozen or at room temperature prior to DNA extraction.

TCRbeta CDR3 regions were amplified from genomic DNA using the immunoSEQ Assay, a bias-controlled multiplex PCR. The authors processed their data as follows. Within the assay, amplification of reference gene primers was used to estimate how many nucleated cells each sample contained. To quantify the absolute abundance of each unique TCRbeta CDR3 rearrangement, sequence reads were collapsed and filtered. Productive Simpson clonality was computed per sample as the square root of Simpson's diversity index over productive rearrangements. This is the immuneACCESS table as TCRdb keeps it, with only in-frame sequences that have V and J called. A part of the clones is gone; compared with another copy, unresolved V genes explain less than half, and the rest is unexplained. D and trimming were read from the DNA, whereas the V and J calls and clone size are those reported in that table. The sample table holds about 280,000 clones, of which around 84% were seen once. 5% of the sample is held by the ten biggest clonotypes.

In the case of this clone: It lacks a known antigen. Base qualities are missing; no much larger clone stands one base away.

Findings and caveats that apply to the study as a whole: The quantity of clinical and demographic metadata differed by source and by participant and was supplied without curation.

The origin of this receptor is a man between 35 and 55 years old who had been exposed to COVID-19. The sequencing sample was made of PBMCs or T cells enriched from blood (not recorded which). The receptor chain draws on TRBV19 and TRBJ1-5, with 9 middle bases fitting TRBD1. The CDR3 protein is CASSGTGPRQPQHF. The sequenced DNA is TGTGCCAGTTCGGGGACAGGGCCCCGGCAGCCCCAGCATTTT.